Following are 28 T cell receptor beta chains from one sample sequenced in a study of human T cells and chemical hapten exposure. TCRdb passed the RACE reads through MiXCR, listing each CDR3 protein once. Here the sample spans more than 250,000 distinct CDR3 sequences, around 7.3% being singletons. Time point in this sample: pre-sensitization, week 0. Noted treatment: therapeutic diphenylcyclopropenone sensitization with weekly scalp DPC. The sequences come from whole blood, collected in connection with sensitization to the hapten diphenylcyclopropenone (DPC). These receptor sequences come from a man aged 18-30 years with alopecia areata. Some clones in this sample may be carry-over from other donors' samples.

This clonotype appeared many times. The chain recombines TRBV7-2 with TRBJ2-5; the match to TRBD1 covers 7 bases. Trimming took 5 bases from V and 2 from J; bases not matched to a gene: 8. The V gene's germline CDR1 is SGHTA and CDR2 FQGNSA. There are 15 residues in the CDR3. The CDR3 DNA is TGTGCCAGCAGCCCATTGACAGGGCGTCAAGAGACCCAGTACTTC. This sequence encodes CASSPLTGRQETQYF.

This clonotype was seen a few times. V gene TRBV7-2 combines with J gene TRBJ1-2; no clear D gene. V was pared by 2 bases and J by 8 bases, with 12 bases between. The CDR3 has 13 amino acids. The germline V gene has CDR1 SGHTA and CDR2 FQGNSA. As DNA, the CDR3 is TGTGCCAGCAGCTTACTGGGGAGAAACGGCTACACCTTC. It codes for CASSLLGRNGYTF.

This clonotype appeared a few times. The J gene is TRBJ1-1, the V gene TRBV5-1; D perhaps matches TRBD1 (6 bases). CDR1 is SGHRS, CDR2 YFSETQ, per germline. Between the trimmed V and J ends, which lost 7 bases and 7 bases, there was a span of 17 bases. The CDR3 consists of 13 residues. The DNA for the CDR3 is TGCGCCAGCCGGGACACCCTAGGTGATGAAGCTTTCTTT. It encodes CASRDTLGDEAFF. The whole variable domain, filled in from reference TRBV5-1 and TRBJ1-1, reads KAGVTQTPRYLIKTRGQQVTLSCSPISGHRSVSWYQQTPGQGLQFLFEYFSETQRNKGNFPGRFSGRQFSNSRSEMNVSTLELGDSALYLCASRDTLGDEAFFGQGTRLTVV.

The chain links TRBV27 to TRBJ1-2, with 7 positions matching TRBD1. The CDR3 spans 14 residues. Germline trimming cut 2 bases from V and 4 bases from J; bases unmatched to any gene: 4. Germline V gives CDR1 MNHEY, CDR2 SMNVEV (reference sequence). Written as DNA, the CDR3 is TGTGCCAGCAGTTTAGCTGGACAGGCCTATGGCTACACCTTC. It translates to CASSLAGQAYGYTF.

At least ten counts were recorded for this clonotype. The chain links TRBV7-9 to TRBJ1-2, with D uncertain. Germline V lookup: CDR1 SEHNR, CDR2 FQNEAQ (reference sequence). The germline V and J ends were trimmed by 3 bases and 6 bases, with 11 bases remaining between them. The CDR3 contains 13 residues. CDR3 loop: CASSFSGAHGYTF. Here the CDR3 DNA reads TGTGCCAGCAGCTTTTCAGGAGCGCATGGCTACACCTTC.

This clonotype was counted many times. CDR3 in amino acids: CASRDDDRFQAFF. The DNA for the CDR3 is TGTGCCAGCAGAGACGACGACAGGTTTCAAGCTTTCTTT. The chain uses TRBV2 and TRBJ1-1, with a possible D match to TRBD1 (6 bases). Germline V lookup: CDR1 SNHLY, CDR2 FYNNEI. The CDR3 consists of 13 residues. The V end lost 6 bases, the J end lost 9 bases, and 17 bases lay between the germline ends.

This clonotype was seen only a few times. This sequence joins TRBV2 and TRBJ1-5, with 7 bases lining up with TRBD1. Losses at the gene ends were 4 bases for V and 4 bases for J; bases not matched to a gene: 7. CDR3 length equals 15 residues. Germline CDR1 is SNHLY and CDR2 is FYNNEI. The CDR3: CASSVGAGGNQPQHF. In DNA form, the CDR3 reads TGTGCCAGCAGTGTGGGGGCAGGGGGTAATCAGCCCCAGCATTTT. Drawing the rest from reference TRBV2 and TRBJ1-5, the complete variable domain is EPEVTQTPSHQVTQMGQEVILRCVPISNHLYFYWYRQILGQKVEFLVSFYNNEISEKSEIFDDQFSVERPDGSNFTLKIRSTKLEDSAMYFCASSVGAGGNQPQHFGDGTRLSIL.

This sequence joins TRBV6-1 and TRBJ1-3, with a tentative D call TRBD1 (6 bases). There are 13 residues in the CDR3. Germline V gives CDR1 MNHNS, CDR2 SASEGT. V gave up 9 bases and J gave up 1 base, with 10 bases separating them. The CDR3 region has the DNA TGTGCCAGTCCTCAGGGGTCTGGAAACACCATATATTTT. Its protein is CASPQGSGNTIYF.

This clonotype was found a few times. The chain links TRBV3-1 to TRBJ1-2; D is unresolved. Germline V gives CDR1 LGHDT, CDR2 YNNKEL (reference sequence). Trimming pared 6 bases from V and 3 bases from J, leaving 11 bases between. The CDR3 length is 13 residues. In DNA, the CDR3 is TGTGCCAGCAGTTTTACCACCGACTATGGCTACACCTTC. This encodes CASSFTTDYGYTF.

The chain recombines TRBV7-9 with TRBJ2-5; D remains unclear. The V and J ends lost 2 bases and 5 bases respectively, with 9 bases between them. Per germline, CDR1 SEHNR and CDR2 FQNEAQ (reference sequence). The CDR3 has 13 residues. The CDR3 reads CASSLPTLETQYF. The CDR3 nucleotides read TGTGCCAGCAGCTTACCTACCCTTGAGACCCAGTACTTC.

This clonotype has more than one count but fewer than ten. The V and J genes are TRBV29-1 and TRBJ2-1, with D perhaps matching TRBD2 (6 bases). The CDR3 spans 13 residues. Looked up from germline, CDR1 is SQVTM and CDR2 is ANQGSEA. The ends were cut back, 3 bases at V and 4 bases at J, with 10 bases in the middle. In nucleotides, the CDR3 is TGCAGCGTTGATGGGGGGATGTACAATGAGCAGTTCTTC. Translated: CSVDGGMYNEQFF.

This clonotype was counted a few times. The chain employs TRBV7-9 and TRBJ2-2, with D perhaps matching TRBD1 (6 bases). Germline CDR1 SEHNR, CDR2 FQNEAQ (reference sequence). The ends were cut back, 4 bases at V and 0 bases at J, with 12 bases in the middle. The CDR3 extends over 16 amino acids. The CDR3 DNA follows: TGTGCCAGCAGCTACCTACAGGGCCCGAACACCGGGGAGCTGTTTTTT. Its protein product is CASSYLQGPNTGELFF. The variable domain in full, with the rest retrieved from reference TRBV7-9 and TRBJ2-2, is DTGVSQNPRHKITKRGQNVTFRCDPISEHNRLYWYRQTLGQGPEFLTYFQNEAQLEKSRLLSDRFSAERPKGSFSTLEIQRTEQGDSAMYLCASSYLQGPNTGELFFGEGSRLTVL.

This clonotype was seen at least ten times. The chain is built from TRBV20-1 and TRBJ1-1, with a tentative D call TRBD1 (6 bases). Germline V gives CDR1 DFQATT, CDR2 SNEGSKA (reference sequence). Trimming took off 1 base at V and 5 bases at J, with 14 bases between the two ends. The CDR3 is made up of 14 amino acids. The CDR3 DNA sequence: TGCAGTGCTAGAGCCGGACAGAGCCTAACTGAAGCTTTCTTT. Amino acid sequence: CSARAGQSLTEAFF.

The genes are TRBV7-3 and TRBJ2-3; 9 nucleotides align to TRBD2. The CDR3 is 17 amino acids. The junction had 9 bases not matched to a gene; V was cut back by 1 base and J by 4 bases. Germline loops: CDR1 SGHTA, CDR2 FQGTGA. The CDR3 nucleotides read TGTGCCAGCAGCTTAAGCGTGCGGGGGGGCCGATCAGATACGCAGTATTTT. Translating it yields CASSLSVRGGRSDTQYF.

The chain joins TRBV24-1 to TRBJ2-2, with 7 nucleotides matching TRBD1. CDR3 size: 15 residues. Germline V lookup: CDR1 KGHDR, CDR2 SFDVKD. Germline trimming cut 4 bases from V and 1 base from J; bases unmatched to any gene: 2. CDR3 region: CATSDRGLNTGELFF. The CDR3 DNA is TGTGCCACCAGTGACAGGGGGTTGAACACCGGGGAGCTGTTTTTT.

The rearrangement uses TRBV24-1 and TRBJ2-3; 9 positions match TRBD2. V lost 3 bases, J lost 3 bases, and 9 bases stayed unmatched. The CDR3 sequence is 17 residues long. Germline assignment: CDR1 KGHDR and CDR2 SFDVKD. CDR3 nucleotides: TGTGCCACCAGTGATCCTTATAGCGGGGGAACGACAGATACGCAGTATTTT. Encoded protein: CATSDPYSGGTTDTQYF.

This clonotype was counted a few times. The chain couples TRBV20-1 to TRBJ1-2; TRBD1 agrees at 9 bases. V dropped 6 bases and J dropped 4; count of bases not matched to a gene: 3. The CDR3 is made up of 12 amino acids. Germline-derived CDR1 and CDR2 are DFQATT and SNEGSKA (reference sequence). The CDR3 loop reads CSAGQGTYGYTF. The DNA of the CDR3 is TGCAGTGCCGGACAGGGGACCTATGGCTACACCTTC.

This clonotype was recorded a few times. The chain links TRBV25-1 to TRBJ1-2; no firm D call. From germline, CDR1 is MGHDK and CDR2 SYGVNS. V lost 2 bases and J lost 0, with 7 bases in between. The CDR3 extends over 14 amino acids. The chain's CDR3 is CASSEGRPNYGYTF. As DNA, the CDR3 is TGTGCCAGCAGTGAAGGCAGGCCTAACTATGGCTACACCTTC.

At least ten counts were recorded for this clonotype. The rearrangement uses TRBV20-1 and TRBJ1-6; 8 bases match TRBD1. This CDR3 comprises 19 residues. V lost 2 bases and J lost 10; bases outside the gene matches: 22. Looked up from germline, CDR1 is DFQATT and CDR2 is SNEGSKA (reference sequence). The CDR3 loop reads CSARSTRGQGSVEVSPLHF. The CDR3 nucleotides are TGCAGTGCTAGATCCACCCGAGGACAGGGCTCGGTTGAGGTGTCACCCCTCCACTTT.

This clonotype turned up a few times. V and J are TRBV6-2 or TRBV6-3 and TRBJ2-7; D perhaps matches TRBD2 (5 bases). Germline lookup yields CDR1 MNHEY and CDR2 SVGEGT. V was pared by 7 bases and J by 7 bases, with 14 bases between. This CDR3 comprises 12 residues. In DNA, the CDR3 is TGTGCCAGCACCCATTGGACGGGGGAGCAGTACGTC. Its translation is CASTHWTGEQYV.

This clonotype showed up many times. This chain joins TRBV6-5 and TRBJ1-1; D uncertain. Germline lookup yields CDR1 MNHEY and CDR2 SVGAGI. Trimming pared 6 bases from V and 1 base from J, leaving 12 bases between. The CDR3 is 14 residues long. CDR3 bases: TGTGCCAGCAGGCGAGCTAACCGGAACACTGAAGCTTTCTTT. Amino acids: CASRRANRNTEAFF.

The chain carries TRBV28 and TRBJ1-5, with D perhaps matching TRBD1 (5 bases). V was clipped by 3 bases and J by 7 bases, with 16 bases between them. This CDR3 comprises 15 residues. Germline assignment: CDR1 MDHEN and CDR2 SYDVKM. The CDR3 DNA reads TGTGCCAGCAGTTTTCGGTCAGGGAATGGACAGCCCCAGCATTTT. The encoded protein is CASSFRSGNGQPQHF.

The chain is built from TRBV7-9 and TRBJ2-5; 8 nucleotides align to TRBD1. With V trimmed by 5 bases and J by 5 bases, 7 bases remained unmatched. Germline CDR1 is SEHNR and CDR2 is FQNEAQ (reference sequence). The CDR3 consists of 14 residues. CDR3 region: CASSPRQGMETQYF. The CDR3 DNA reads TGTGCCAGCAGCCCCCGACAGGGGATGGAGACCCAGTACTTC.

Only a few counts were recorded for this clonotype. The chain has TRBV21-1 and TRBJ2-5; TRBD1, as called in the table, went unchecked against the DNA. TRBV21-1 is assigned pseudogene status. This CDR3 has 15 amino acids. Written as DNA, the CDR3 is TGTGCCAGCAGACCGATGACAGGGGCTACGGAGACCCAGTACTTC. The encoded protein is CASRPMTGATETQYF.

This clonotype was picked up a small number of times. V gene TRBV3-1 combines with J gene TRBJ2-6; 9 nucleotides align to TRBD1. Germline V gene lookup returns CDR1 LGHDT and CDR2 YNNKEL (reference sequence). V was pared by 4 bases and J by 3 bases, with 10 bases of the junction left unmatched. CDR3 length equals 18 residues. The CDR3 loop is CASSPPKDRGIGANVLTF. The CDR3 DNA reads TGTGCCAGCAGCCCTCCGAAGGACAGGGGAATTGGGGCCAACGTCCTGACTTTC.

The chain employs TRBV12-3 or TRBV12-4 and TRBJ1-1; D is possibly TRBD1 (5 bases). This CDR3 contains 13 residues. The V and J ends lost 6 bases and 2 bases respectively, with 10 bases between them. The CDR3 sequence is CASSRGHNTEAFF. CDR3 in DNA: TGTGCCAGCAGCCGCGGACACAACACTGAAGCTTTCTTT.

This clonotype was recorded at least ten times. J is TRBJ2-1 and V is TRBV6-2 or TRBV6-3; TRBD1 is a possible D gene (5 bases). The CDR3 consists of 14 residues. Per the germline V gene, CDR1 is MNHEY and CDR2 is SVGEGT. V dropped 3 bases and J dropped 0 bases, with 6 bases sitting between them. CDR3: CASSYQGSYNEQFF. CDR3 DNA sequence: TGTGCCAGCAGTTATCAGGGCTCCTACAATGAGCAGTTCTTC.

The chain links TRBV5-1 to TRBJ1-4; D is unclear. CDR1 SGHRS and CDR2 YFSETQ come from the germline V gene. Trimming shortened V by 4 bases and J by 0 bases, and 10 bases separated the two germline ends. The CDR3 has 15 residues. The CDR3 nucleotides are TGCGCCAGCAGCACCGGAGTCGCAACTAATGAAAAACTGTTTTTT. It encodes CASSTGVATNEKLFF.